The text below deals with one T cell receptor beta chain. Its antigen is currently unknown. The sample is drawn from a study of blood T cells in healthy people across ages. Alongside a J-beta primer mix, a sample-barcoded 5' primer served in a second PCR lasting about 7 to 12 cycles. Unique molecular identifiers of 12 random nucleotides labeled each cDNA. TCRdb independently ran MiXCR on the 5' RACE reads; one entry per CDR3 protein. The data contain 2 million or so distinct CDR3 sequences, 49% of them seen just once; the ten biggest clones take up approximately 2.1%. The study, taken as a whole, reports: Whereas aged donors had fewer naive CD4+ cells, long-lived donors had more of them and higher diversity. Significant beta diversity loss was already apparent by age approximately 40, declining roughly linearly.

V was shortened by 5 bases and J by 1 base, with 22 bases between the two germline ends. Germline V gene data show CDR1 as ENHRY and CDR2 as SYGVKD. The CDR3 is made up of 18 amino acids. The chain has TRBV10-3 and TRBJ2-3, with a weak D call TRBD1 (6 bases). Sample: blood. This TCR was sampled from a woman in her thirties or forties in good health. The CDR3 is CAISYRAQAVSGTDTQYF. CDR3 in DNA: TGTGCCATCAGTTACAGGGCCCAAGCCGTCTCTGGCACAGATACGCAGTATTTT.